This T cell receptor (beta chain) was observed in a study of tumor and adjacent non-tumor tissue in lung cancer (dated by TCRdb to the late 2010s). Regarding the complete study: By cancer type, the cohort comprised eleven to twelve adenocarcinoma patients, a couple of squamous cell carcinoma patients and 1 small cell lung cancer patient. TCRbeta CDR3 sequencing was performed on 25 to 30 paired specimens, with one tumor sample and one normal lung sample collected per patient. Sequencing generated a total of 125,075,908 productive TCRbeta reads, averaging around 4.2 million reads per sample. Ages among the 15 or so patients ranged from about 30 to 80 years, there were about ten men and 5 women, and disease was at TNM stage I to III. Bulk TCRbeta repertoires were compared between lung tumor tissue and matched distant non-tumor lung tissue obtained from more than 12 lung cancer patients. Study-wide conclusions, independent of this receptor: Only approximately 16 patients were included in the cohort, and the need for larger samples and more detailed clinical data was noted by the authors. Because peripheral blood was not sequenced, the blood TCRbeta repertoires of the lung cancer patients in the study went unexamined. TCR diversity was significantly higher in younger patients, and greater tumor TCR diversity was associated with shorter overall survival and shorter disease-free survival. Significantly higher TCR diversity (inverse Simpson) was observed in tumor tissue than in normal lung tissue (roughly 470 vs 170, P = 0.0075, Mann-Whitney U test). A significantly larger cumulative share of the repertoire was made up by the top 100 clones in normal lung than in tumor tissue. Neither the sequencing platform nor unique molecular identifiers are mentioned in the methods.

In this sample, this clonotype turned up a few times. The antigen it binds to is not known. No base quality information exists; no much larger clone differs at one position. To prepare the library, multiplex PCR was applied. The sequencing machine was an Illumina HiSeq 2500. TCRbeta libraries were constructed through three rounds of nested PCR with primers (Table S4) according to protocols adapted from ARM-PCR. Before sequencing, PCR products in the 200-500 bp range were cut out of the gel and cleaned up using the QIAquick gel extraction kit. The authors' analysis ran thus. Trimmomatic was used to clean the reads, FLASH merged the cleaned reads into complete CDR3 sequences, and MiTCR assigned the sequences to V(D)J germline segments. Clonal diversity was computed as the inverse Simpson's index with VDJtools. In-frame sequences lacking a premature stop codon were counted as productive reads. Using fastp at Q25 and MiXCR, TCRdb reprocessed the public reads and kept productive beta chains. One record per CDR3 amino acid sequence lists the most common genes and DNA. The V and J calls were not made by the authors but by TCRdb's processing. The sample table shows about 98,000 distinct CDR3 sequences, and around three quarters are seen once. Less than 40% of the sample comes from the top ten.

Bulk unsorted tissue served as the source for RNA extraction, and RNA quality was assessed using a NanoDrop ND-1000 and an Agilent 2100. Normal lung samples were distant non-tumor tissue taken more than 3 cm from the tumor edge. Newly diagnosed lung cancer patients without prior chemotherapy who had been admitted for thoracic surgery in China between August and November 2014 were enrolled as donors. Anyone who had undergone radiotherapy or chemotherapy before, or who had another cancer at the same time, was left out of the study. Pieces of surgical tissue measuring about 1-2.1 cm3 were kept in RNAlater solution and stored at -80 degrees C until use. Sequencing was performed on distant non-tumor lung tissue. This TCR was recovered from a man aged 60 to 75 with small cell lung cancer.

In nucleotides, the sequence is TGTGCCAGCAGCTTAGTGGGCCTCGGTCACATTCAGTACTTC. Its translation reads: CASSLVGLGHIQYF. The chain joins TRBV7-2 to TRBJ2-4; too little of a D gene remains to name it. At the junction V is shortened by 1 base and J by 8 bases, with 12 bases in between. There are 14 amino acids in the CDR3, from cysteine to phenylalanine inclusive. The entry retains the CDR3 DNA only, 42 bases that are in frame from base 1. CDR1 and CDR2, per the germline V gene, are SGHTA and FQGNSA.